This paragraph covers one T cell receptor beta chain sequence. The data derive from a study of shared T cell receptors in the human thymus. Clones were read by immunoSEQ multiplex PCR, and TCRdb kept only the in-frame ones, dropping some. Of about 380,000 clones in the sample, 95% were seen once. From germline, CDR1 is LGHNA and CDR2 YSLEER. The CDR3 contains 18 residues. V lost 3 bases to trimming and J lost 7 bases; unmatched junction nucleotides: 15. The TCR was taken from a human donor. The chain has TRBV4-3 and TRBJ1-5; TRBD1 matches at 10 bases. Sample: thymocytes. Here the CDR3 DNA reads TGCGCCAGCAGCCAGGAAAGGGCGGGACAGGGGAGTCAGCAGCCCCAGCATTTT. Its translation is CASSQERAGQGSQQPQHF.